A selection of T cell receptor beta chains follows, all from one sample in a study of PD-1 blockade in classical Hodgkin lymphoma. Sequencing used immunoSEQ multiplex PCR; TCRdb keeps in-frame clones, though not all of them. The top ten hold 2.5% to 3.5% of the sample, which has tens of thousands of clones, about nine tenths seen once. This specimen consisted of peripheral blood mononuclear cells (PBMCs), obtained before the fourth cycle of nivolumab. These receptors all come from a human donor with classical Hodgkin lymphoma. Both conserved end residues are part of each CDR3. Each record gives: clone size, J gene, D gene, CDR3 length, V gene, CDR3 DNA, CDR3 protein. A D gene is named only where the DNA matches it firmly. Clone size is stated in some rows and not others, as once, few, many or a class when expanded.

clone_size: .
j_call: TRBJ1-2
d_call: .
cdr3_length: 15
v_call: TRBV7-2
cdr3_nt: TGTGCCAGCAGCTCGCAGGGCAACAGGGTTAGTGGCTACACCTTC
cdr3_aa: CASSSQGNRVSGYTF

clone_size: .
j_call: TRBJ1-2
d_call: .
cdr3_length: 13
v_call: TRBV4-1
cdr3_nt: TGCGCCAGCAGCCAAGATAGGGGCTATGGCTACACCTTC
cdr3_aa: CASSQDRGYGYTF

clone_size: .
j_call: TRBJ2-2
d_call: .
cdr3_length: 13
v_call: TRBV5-1
cdr3_nt: TGCGCCAGCAGCTTGGAGACCACCGGGGAGCTGTTTTTT
cdr3_aa: CASSLETTGELFF

clone_size: .
j_call: TRBJ1-1
d_call: .
cdr3_length: 12
v_call: TRBV7-9
cdr3_nt: TGTGCCAGCAGCTTACCTTTCTGGGACGCTTTCTTT
cdr3_aa: CASSLPFWDAFF

clone_size: .
j_call: TRBJ1-2
d_call: TRBD1
cdr3_length: 12
v_call: TRBV2
cdr3_nt: TGTGCCGGGGGACAGAATAACTATGGCTACACCTTC
cdr3_aa: CAGGQNNYGYTF

clone_size: few
j_call: TRBJ1-2
d_call: .
cdr3_length: 18
v_call: TRBV25-1
cdr3_nt: TGTGCCAGCAGTGAATATTTCTGGGGGTTATGTAAATTTTATGGCTACACCTTC
cdr3_aa: CASSEYFWGLCKFYGYTF

clone_size: .
j_call: TRBJ2-1
d_call: .
cdr3_length: 13
v_call: TRBV11-2
cdr3_nt: TGTGCCAGCAGCCCAGAGTCCTACAATGAGCAGTTCTTC
cdr3_aa: CASSPESYNEQFF

clone_size: .
j_call: TRBJ1-3
d_call: TRBD1
cdr3_length: 15
v_call: TRBV9
cdr3_nt: TGTGCCAGCAGCGTAAACAGGGGCGGGGGAAACACCATATATTTT
cdr3_aa: CASSVNRGGGNTIYF

clone_size: .
j_call: TRBJ2-5
d_call: .
cdr3_length: 11
v_call: TRBV7-9
cdr3_nt: TGTGCCAGCAGCCCGCGGGAGACCCAGTACTTC
cdr3_aa: CASSPRETQYF

clone_size: .
j_call: TRBJ1-5
d_call: TRBD1
cdr3_length: 17
v_call: TRBV5-1
cdr3_nt: TGCGCCAGCAGCCCCACACCAGGGGGAGATAGCAATCAGCCCCAGCATTTT
cdr3_aa: CASSPTPGGDSNQPQHF

clone_size: .
j_call: TRBJ2-3
d_call: .
cdr3_length: 13
v_call: TRBV5-1
cdr3_nt: TGCGCCAGCAGCTCGAGGGGTAGAGATACGCAGTATTTT
cdr3_aa: CASSSRGRDTQYF

clone_size: .
j_call: TRBJ2-3
d_call: .
cdr3_length: 16
v_call: TRBV4-1
cdr3_nt: TGCGCCAGCAGCCAAGATAGTGGGGTCAGCTTGGATACGCAGTATTTT
cdr3_aa: CASSQDSGVSLDTQYF

clone_size: .
j_call: TRBJ2-1
d_call: TRBD2
cdr3_length: 19
v_call: TRBV18
cdr3_nt: TGTGCCAGCTCACCCCGGACTAGTGGTCGGGGTAACTCCTACAATGAGCAGTTCTTC
cdr3_aa: CASSPRTSGRGNSYNEQFF

clone_size: few
j_call: TRBJ1-6
d_call: TRBD1
cdr3_length: 15
v_call: TRBV6-5
cdr3_nt: TGTGCCAGCAGTTACACGGACAGGGATTATTCACCCCTCCACTTT
cdr3_aa: CASSYTDRDYSPLHF

clone_size: .
j_call: TRBJ1-5
d_call: .
cdr3_length: 13
v_call: TRBV7-2
cdr3_nt: TGTGCCAGCAGCTTAAACAGGGATCAGCCCCAGCATTTT
cdr3_aa: CASSLNRDQPQHF

clone_size: .
j_call: TRBJ2-7
d_call: .
cdr3_length: 13
v_call: TRBV7-9
cdr3_nt: TGTGCCAGCAGCCGAGCGTCGTTCTACGAGCAGTACTTC
cdr3_aa: CASSRASFYEQYF

clone_size: once
j_call: TRBJ2-3
d_call: .
cdr3_length: 13
v_call: TRBV5-6
cdr3_nt: TGTGCCAGCAGATTTCCAAACACAGATACGCAGTATTTT
cdr3_aa: CASRFPNTDTQYF

clone_size: .
j_call: TRBJ1-1
d_call: .
cdr3_length: 14
v_call: TRBV5-5
cdr3_nt: TGTGCCAGCAGCTTGGGCTTAGAGAACACTGAAGCTTTCTTT
cdr3_aa: CASSLGLENTEAFF

clone_size: .
j_call: TRBJ2-2
d_call: .
cdr3_length: 14
v_call: TRBV5-3
cdr3_nt: TGTGCCAGAAGCCACCTCATAACGTCCGGGGAGCTGTTTTTT
cdr3_aa: CARSHLITSGELFF

clone_size: .
j_call: TRBJ2-1
d_call: .
cdr3_length: 15
v_call: TRBV25-1
cdr3_nt: TGTGCCAGCAGTGATAAGGGTAAAGTCTACAATGAGCAGTTCTTC
cdr3_aa: CASSDKGKVYNEQFF

clone_size: .
j_call: TRBJ1-2
d_call: .
cdr3_length: 13
v_call: TRBV7-2
cdr3_nt: TGTGCCAGCAGCGATACAGGTTTTCCTGGCTACACCTTC
cdr3_aa: CASSDTGFPGYTF

clone_size: once
j_call: TRBJ1-2
d_call: .
cdr3_length: 12
v_call: TRBV5-1
cdr3_nt: TGCGCCAGCAGCTTGGAGGACTATGGCTACACCTTC
cdr3_aa: CASSLEDYGYTF

clone_size: .
j_call: TRBJ1-1
d_call: .
cdr3_length: 12
v_call: TRBV30
cdr3_nt: TGTGCCTGGAACCGCATGAACACTGAAGCTTTCTTT
cdr3_aa: CAWNRMNTEAFF

clone_size: .
j_call: TRBJ2-2
d_call: .
cdr3_length: 14
v_call: TRBV6-4
cdr3_nt: TGTGCCAGCAGTATCGAGAGCGCAACCGGGGAGCTGTTTTTT
cdr3_aa: CASSIESATGELFF

clone_size: few
j_call: TRBJ1-1
d_call: .
cdr3_length: 14
v_call: TRBV7-2
cdr3_nt: TGTGCCAGCAGCTACCAGGGTGGAGGTACTGAAGCTTTCTTT
cdr3_aa: CASSYQGGGTEAFF

clone_size: .
j_call: TRBJ1-2
d_call: .
cdr3_length: 15
v_call: TRBV7-8
cdr3_nt: TGTGCCAGCACCCTACAACCGGGGGGGAACTATGGCTACACCTTC
cdr3_aa: CASTLQPGGNYGYTF

clone_size: .
j_call: TRBJ1-1
d_call: TRBD1
cdr3_length: 14
v_call: TRBV19
cdr3_nt: TGTGCCAGTAGCCTACAGGGGTCGAACACTGAAGCTTTCTTT
cdr3_aa: CASSLQGSNTEAFF